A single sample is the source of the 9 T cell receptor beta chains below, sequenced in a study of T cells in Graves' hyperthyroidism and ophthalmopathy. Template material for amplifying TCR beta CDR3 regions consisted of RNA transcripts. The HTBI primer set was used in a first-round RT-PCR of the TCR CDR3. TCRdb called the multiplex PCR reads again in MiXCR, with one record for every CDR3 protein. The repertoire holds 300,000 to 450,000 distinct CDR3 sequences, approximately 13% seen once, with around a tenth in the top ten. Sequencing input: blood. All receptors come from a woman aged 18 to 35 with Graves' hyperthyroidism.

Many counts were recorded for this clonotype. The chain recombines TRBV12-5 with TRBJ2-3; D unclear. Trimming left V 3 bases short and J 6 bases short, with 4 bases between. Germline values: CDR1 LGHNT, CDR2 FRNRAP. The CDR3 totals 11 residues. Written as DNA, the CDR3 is TGTGCTAGTGGTTTATCGGATACGCAGTATTTT. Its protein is CASGLSDTQYF. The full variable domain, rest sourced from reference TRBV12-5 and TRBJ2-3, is DARVTQTPRHKVTEMGQEVTMRCQPILGHNTVFWYRQTMMQGLELLAYFRNRAPLDDSGMPKDRFSAEMPDATLATLKIQPSEPRDSAVYFCASGLSDTQYFGPGTRLTVL.

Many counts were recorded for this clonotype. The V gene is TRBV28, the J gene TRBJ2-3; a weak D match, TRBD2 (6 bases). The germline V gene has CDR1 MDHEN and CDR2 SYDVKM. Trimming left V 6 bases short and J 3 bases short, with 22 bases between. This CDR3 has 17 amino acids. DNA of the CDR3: TGTGCCAGCAGCCCCCCCCGCGGGATAGGTGTAACAGATACGCAGTATTTT. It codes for CASSPPRGIGVTDTQYF.

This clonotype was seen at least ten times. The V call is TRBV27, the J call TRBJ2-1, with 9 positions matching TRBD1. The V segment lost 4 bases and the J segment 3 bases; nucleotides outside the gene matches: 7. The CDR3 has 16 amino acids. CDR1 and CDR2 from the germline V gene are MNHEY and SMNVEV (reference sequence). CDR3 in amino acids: CASSSRDRVGYNEQFF. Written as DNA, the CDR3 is TGTGCCAGCAGTTCCCGGGACAGGGTTGGCTACAATGAGCAGTTCTTC.

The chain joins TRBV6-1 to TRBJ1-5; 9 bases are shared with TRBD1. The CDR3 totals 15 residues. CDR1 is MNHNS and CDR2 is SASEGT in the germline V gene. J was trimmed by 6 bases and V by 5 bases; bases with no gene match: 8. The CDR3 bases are TGTGCCAGCAGTTCCATACAGGGGGCGAGTCAGCCCCAGCATTTT. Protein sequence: CASSSIQGASQPQHF.

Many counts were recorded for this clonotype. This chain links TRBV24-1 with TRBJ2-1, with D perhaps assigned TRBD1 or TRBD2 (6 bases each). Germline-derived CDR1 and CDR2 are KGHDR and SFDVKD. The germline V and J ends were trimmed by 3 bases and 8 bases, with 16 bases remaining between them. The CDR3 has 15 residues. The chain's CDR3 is CATSDPAGGRYEQFF. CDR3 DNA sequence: TGTGCCACCAGTGATCCCGCCGGGGGCAGGTATGAGCAGTTCTTC.

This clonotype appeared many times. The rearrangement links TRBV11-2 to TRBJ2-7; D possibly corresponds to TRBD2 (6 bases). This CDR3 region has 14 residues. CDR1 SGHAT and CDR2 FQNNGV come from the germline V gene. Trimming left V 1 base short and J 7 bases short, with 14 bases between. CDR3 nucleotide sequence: TGTGCCAGCAGCTTAGTAGGTTCGAGCGGGGAGCAGTACTTC. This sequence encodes CASSLVGSSGEQYF.

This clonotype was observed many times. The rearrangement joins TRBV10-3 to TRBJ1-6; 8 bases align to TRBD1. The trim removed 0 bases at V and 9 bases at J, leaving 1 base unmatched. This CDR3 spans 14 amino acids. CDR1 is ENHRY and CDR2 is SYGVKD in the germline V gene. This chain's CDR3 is CAISESTGVSPLHF. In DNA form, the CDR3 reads TGTGCCATCAGTGAGTCGACAGGGGTTTCACCCCTCCACTTT.

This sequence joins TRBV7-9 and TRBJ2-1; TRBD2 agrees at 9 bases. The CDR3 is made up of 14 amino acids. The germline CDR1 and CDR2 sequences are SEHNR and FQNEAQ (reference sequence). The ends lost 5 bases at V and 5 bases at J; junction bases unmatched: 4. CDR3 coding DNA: TGTGCCAGCAGCGGCCTAGCGGGGAACAATGAGCAGTTCTTC. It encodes CASSGLAGNNEQFF.

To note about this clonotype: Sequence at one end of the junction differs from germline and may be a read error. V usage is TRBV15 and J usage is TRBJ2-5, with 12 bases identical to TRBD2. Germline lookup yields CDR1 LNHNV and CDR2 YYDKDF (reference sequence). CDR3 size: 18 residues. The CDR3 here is CATSRDRLAGGTEETRYF. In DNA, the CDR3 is TGTGCCACCAGCAGAGATAGGCTAGCGGGGGGGACAGAAGAGACCCGGTACTTC.